Reported below is one T cell receptor beta chain. Its matching antigen is unknown. J gave up 4 bases and V 0 bases, and 11 bases lay outside the gene matches. The length of the CDR3 is 17 residues. Looked up from germline, CDR1 is SGHVS and CDR2 is FNYEAQ. The PCR made use of 60 Vbeta and 13 Jbeta primers. This table comes from immunoSEQ multiplex PCR, and its TCRdb copy is limited to in-frame clones, with some not included. Of about 140,000 clones listed, more than 70% were seen once; the top ten hold around 1.3%. The data belong to a study of cytomegalovirus exposure and HLA in healthy donors. Study-wide results and limits: An analysis that was carried out later associated about 17,000 TCR beta sequences with HLA alleles at 0.05 false discovery rate.

The sequence came from a male donor in good health and CMV-seropositive. The sequenced material came from PBMCs. The V gene is TRBV7-6, the J gene TRBJ1-2; 7 positions agree with TRBD1. CDR3 in DNA: TGTGCCAGCAGCTTAGCGCCGACAGGGTTGGGCCCCTATGGCTACACCTTC. It encodes CASSLAPTGLGPYGYTF.